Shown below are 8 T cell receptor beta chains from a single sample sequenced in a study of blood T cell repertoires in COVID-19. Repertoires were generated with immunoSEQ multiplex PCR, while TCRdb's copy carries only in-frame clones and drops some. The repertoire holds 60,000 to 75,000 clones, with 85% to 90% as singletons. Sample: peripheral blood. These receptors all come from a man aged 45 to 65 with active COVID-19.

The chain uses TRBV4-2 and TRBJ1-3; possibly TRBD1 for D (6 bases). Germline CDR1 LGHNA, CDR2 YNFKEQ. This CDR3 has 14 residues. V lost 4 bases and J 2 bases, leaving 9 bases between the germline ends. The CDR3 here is CASSPYRAGNTIYF. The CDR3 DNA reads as TGTGCCAGCAGCCCTTACAGGGCTGGAAACACCATATATTTT.

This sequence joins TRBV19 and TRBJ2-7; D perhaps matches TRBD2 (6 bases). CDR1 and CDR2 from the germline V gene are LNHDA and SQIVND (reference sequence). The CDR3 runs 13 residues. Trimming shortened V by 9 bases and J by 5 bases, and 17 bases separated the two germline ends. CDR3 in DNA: TGTGCCAGGGTTGGAGGGAAGCTCCACGAGCAGTACTTC. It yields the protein CARVGGKLHEQYF.

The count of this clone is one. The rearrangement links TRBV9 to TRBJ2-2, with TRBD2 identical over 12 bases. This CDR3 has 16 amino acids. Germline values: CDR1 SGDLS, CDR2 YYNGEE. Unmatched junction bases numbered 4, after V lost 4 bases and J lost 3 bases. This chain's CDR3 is CASSSTSGSDTGELFF. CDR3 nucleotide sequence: TGTGCCAGCAGCTCGACTAGCGGGAGTGACACCGGGGAGCTGTTTTTT.

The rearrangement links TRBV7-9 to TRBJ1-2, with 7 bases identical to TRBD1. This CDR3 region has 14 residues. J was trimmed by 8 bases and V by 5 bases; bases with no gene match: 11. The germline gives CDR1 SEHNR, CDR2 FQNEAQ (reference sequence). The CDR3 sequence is CASSRDSTYGGYTF. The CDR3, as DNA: TGTGCCAGCAGCCGGGACAGCACCTATGGAGGCTACACCTTC.

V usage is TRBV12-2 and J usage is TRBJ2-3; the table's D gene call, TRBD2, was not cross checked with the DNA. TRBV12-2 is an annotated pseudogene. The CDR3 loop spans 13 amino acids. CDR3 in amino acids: CASARARGDTQYF. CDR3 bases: TGTGCAAGCGCGAGGGCGCGCGGAGATACGCAGTATTTT.

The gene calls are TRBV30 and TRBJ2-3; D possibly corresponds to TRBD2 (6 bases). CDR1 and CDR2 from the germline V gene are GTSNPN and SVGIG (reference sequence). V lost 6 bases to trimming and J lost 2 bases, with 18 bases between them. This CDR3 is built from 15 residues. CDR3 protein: CACSPRGGTTDTQYF. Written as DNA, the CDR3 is TGTGCCTGTTCCCCTCGGGGCGGGACCACAGATACGCAGTATTTT.

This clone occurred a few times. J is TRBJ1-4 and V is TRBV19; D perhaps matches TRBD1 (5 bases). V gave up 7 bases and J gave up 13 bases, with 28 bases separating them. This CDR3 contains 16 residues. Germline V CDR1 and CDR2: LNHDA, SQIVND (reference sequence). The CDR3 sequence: CASMSGGGQAANGLFF. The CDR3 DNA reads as TGTGCCAGTATGAGTGGGGGAGGTCAAGCGGCAAACGGACTGTTTTTT.

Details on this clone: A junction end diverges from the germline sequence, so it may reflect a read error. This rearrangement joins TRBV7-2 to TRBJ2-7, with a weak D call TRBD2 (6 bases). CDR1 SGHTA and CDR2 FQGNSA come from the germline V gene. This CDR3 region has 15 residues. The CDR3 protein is CASSVAYSGLYEQYF. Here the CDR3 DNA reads TGTGCCAGCAGCGTAGCTTACAGCGGGCTATACGAGCAGTACTTC.